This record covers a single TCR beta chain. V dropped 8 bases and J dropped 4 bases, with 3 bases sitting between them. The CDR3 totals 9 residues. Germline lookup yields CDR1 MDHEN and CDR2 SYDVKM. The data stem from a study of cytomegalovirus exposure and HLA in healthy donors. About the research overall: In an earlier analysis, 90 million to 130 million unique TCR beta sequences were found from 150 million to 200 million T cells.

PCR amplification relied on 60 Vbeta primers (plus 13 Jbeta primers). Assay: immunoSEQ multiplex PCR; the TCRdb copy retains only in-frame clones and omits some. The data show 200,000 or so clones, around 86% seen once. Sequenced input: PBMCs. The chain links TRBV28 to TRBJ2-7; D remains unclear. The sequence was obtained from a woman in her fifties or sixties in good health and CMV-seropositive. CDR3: CASRYEQYF. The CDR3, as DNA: TGTGCCAGCCGGTACGAGCAGTACTTC.